This T cell receptor (beta chain) was observed in a study of blood T cell repertoires in COVID-19. Whole-study context: COVID-19 samples collected from the United States, Italy and Spain covered acute and convalescent phases. T cells, B-cell-depleted T cells, or PBMCs supplied cDNA or gDNA.

In the authors' workflow: Amplification of reference gene primers provided the estimated nucleated cell counts. The protocol was immunoSEQ multiplex PCR, while the TCRdb copy is restricted to in-frame clones and leaves out a portion. The V and J calls and clone size were taken over from that table, and D and trimming were inferred from the DNA. The table includes some 240,000 clones, 80% detected once. This CDR3 is built from 16 residues. The germline V gene has CDR1 SGHRS and CDR2 YFSETQ. After removal of 0 bases from V and 14 bases from J, the junction contained 9 bases not matched to a gene. The source material was peripheral blood. This TCR was recovered from a woman aged 70-85 years with acute or convalescent COVID-19. The chain carries TRBV5-1 and TRBJ2-1; 15 bases line up with TRBD2. CDR3 in DNA: TGCGCCAGCAGCTTGGCCGGGACTAGCGGGGGGCTATCGGAGTTCTTC. Translation gives CASSLAGTSGGLSEFF.